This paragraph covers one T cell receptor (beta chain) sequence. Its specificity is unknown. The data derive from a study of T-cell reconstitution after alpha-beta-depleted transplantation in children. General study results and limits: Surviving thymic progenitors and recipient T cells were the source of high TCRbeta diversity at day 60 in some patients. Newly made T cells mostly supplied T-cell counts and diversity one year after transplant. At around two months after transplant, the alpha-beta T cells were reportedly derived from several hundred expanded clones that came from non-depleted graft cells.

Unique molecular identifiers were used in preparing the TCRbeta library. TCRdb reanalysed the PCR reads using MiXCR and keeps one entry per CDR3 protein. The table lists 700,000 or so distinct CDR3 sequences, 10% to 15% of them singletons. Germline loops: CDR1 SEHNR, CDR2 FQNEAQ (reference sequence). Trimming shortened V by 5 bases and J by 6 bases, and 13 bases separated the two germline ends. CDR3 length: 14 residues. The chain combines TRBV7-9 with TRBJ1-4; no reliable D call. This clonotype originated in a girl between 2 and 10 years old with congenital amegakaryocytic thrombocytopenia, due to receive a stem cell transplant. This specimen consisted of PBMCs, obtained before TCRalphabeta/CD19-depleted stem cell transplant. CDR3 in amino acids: CASSPSNTDEKLFF. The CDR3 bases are TGTGCCAGCAGCCCCTCTAATACCGATGAAAAACTGTTTTTT.